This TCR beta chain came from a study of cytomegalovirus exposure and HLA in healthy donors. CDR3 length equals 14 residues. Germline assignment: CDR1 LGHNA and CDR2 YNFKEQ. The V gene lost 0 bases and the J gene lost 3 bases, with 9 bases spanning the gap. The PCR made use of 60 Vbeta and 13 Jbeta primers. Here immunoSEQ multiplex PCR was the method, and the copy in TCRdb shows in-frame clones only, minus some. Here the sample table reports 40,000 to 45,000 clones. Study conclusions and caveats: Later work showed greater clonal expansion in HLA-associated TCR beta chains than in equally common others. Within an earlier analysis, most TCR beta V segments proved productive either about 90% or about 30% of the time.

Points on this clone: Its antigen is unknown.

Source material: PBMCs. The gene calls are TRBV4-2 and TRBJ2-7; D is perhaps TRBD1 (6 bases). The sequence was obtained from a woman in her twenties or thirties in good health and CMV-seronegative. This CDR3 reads CASSQEDSHYEQYF. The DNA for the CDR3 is TGTGCCAGCAGCCAAGAGGACAGTCACTACGAGCAGTACTTC.